Listed below are T cell receptor beta chains from one sample, sequenced in a study of shared T cell receptors in the human thymus. Clones were read by immunoSEQ multiplex PCR, and TCRdb kept only the in-frame ones, dropping some. The sample consists of about 710,000 clones, 80% to 90% of them appearing once. The data also belong to a second study, concerning human thymus T cells.

Sequencing input: thymocytes. Receptors originate from a boy in the first two years of life with a congenital heart defect. CDR3s include the opening cysteine and the closing phenylalanine or tryptophan. The D gene is left open where the match is weak. Clone size is not always given. Where it is, it says once, few, many or a class for expanded clones.

d_call	j_call	v_call	clone_size	cdr3_aa	cdr3_nt
TRBD2	TRBJ2-3	TRBV5-1	.	CASSLGLAGGTTDTQYF	TGCGCCAGCAGCTTGGGGCTAGCGGGGGGCACCACAGATACGCAGTATTTT
.	TRBJ1-1	TRBV27	once	CASSSLVYADTEAFF	TGTGCCAGCAGTTCCCTAGTCTACGCGGACACTGAAGCTTTCTTT
.	TRBJ2-3	TRBV7-8	.	CASSPRLGKYTDTQYF	TGTGCCAGCAGCCCGCGGCTCGGCAAATACACAGATACGCAGTATTTT
TRBD1	TRBJ1-5	TRBV6-6	.	CASSYLKSGTGGRF	TGTGCCAGCAGTTACTTAAAATCCGGGACAGGGGGCAGGTTT
.	TRBJ1-4	TRBV28	once	CASSEGEKLFF	TGTGCCAGCAGCGAGGGTGAAAAACTGTTTTTT
.	TRBJ2-7	TRBV5-1	.	CASSLGAAGNNEQYF	TGCGCCAGCAGCTTGGGTGCGGCAGGGAACAACGAGCAGTACTTC
TRBD1	TRBJ2-3	TRBV2	.	CASSGAGGTDTQYF	TGTGCCAGCAGTGGGGCAGGGGGAACAGATACGCAGTATTTT
TRBD2	TRBJ2-5	TRBV29-1	few	CSEPGLAGRQETQYF	TGCAGCGAACCAGGACTAGCGGGACGCCAAGAGACCCAGTACTTC
.	TRBJ2-2	TRBV4-3	.	CASQSQGFGGELFF	TGCGCCAGCCAAAGCCAGGGGTTTGGCGGGGAGCTGTTTTTT
TRBD1	TRBJ1-2	TRBV4-3	once	CASSQEGQGTDYGYTF	TGCGCCAGCAGCCAAGAGGGTCAGGGGACAGACTATGGCTACACCTTC
.	TRBJ1-1	TRBV5-8	.	CASLKRRQPFHTEAFF	TGTGCCAGCCTTAAACGACGACAGCCTTTTCACACTGAAGCTTTCTTT
TRBD2	TRBJ2-1	TRBV9	.	CASSVDLAGGYNEQFF	TGTGCCAGCAGCGTAGACCTAGCGGGAGGTTACAATGAGCAGTTCTTC
TRBD1	TRBJ2-7	TRBV7-9	.	CASRRDRTYEQYF	TGTGCCAGCAGACGGGACAGAACCTACGAGCAGTACTTC
TRBD1	TRBJ1-1	TRBV4-3	.	CASSQELEGPGQGCTEAFF	TGCGCCAGCAGCCAAGAATTAGAAGGACCGGGACAGGGATGCACTGAAGCTTTCTTT
TRBD1	TRBJ1-5	TRBV27	.	CASSLGQGGQPQHF	TGTGCCAGCAGCCTCGGACAGGGGGGTCAGCCCCAGCATTTT
.	TRBJ2-3	TRBV5-8	.	CASSFRENFTDTQYF	TGTGCCAGCAGCTTTCGGGAGAACTTCACAGATACGCAGTATTTT
.	TRBJ2-2	TRBV4-3	.	CASSQDLAGTNTGELFF	TGCGCCAGCAGCCAAGATCTGGCGGGGACGAACACCGGGGAGCTGTTTTTT
TRBD1	TRBJ1-1	TRBV5-1	.	CASSLAPGQGAMGTEAFF	TGCGCCAGCAGCTTGGCCCCGGGACAGGGGGCGATGGGTACTGAAGCTTTCTTT
TRBD1	TRBJ1-1	TRBV18	.	CASSHSGQGAPTEAFF	TGTGCCAGCTCGCATTCGGGACAGGGGGCTCCCACTGAAGCTTTCTTT
TRBD2	TRBJ2-7	TRBV18	.	CASSLRGTSSGEQYF	TGTGCCAGCTCACTCCGAGGGACTAGCTCGGGTGAGCAGTACTTC
.	TRBJ1-5	TRBV28	.	CASSLCMGIEDQPQHF	TGTGCCAGCAGTTTATGCATGGGTATCGAGGATCAGCCCCAGCATTTT
.	TRBJ2-2	TRBV10-3	.	CAISQGLSKTGELFF	TGTGCCATCAGTCAGGGGCTAAGCAAAACGGGGGAGCTGTTTTTT
TRBD1	TRBJ2-7	TRBV15	.	CATTPGQVRDEQYF	TGTGCCACTACACCGGGACAGGTTAGGGACGAGCAGTACTTC
TRBD1	TRBJ2-5	TRBV6-1	few	CASSLPGQGAETQYF	TGTGCCAGCAGCTTACCGGGACAGGGGGCAGAGACCCAGTACTTC
.	TRBJ1-2	TRBV9	.	CASSFGGGNYGYTF	TGTGCCAGCAGCTTCGGGGGGGGTAACTATGGCTACACCTTC
TRBD2	TRBJ2-5	TRBV28	.	CASSSGTSGDQETQYF	TGTGCCAGCAGTAGTGGGACTAGCGGGGACCAAGAGACCCAGTACTTC
.	TRBJ1-2	TRBV18	.	CASSRTYKRALDYGYTF	TGTGCCAGCTCACGCACCTATAAGAGGGCGCTGGACTATGGCTACACCTTC
TRBD1	TRBJ1-1	TRBV4-2	.	CASSHGQGVGEAFF	TGTGCCAGCAGCCACGGACAGGGAGTGGGGGAAGCTTTCTTT
TRBD1	TRBJ2-2	TRBV6-6	.	CASIKTGSAGELFF	TGTGCCAGCATTAAGACAGGGTCGGCCGGGGAGCTGTTTTTT
.	TRBJ2-2	TRBV4-2	once	CASSQEWGGPRTGELFF	TGTGCCAGCAGCCAAGAATGGGGGGGGCCGAGGACCGGGGAGCTGTTTTTT
.	TRBJ2-3	TRBV28	.	CAVTGKRGTDTQYF	TGTGCCGTCACCGGTAAGCGGGGCACAGATACGCAGTATTTT
.	TRBJ2-1	TRBV15	.	CATSRGVAVEQFF	TGTGCCACCAGCAGAGGCGTAGCGGTAGAGCAGTTCTTC
.	TRBJ2-1	TRBV4-3	once	CASSQGGDSYNEQFF	TGCGCCAGCAGCCAAGGAGGAGACAGCTACAATGAGCAGTTCTTC
TRBD1	TRBJ1-6	TRBV5-1	.	CASSPTDRGDSPLHF	TGCGCCAGCAGCCCTACGGACAGGGGGGATTCACCCCTCCACTTT
.	TRBJ1-2	TRBV25-1	.	CASSDGVLPHYGYTF	TGTGCCAGCAGTGATGGAGTCCTCCCCCACTATGGCTACACCTTC
.	TRBJ2-2	TRBV27	.	CASISGLNTGELFF	TGTGCCAGCATATCGGGACTGAACACCGGGGAGCTGTTTTTT
.	TRBJ2-4	TRBV6-1	.	CASSGLGRDIQYF	TGTGCCAGCAGTGGACTTGGGAGAGACATTCAGTACTTC
TRBD2	TRBJ2-1	TRBV7-2	once	CASSSQFILAGESYNEQFF	TGTGCCAGCAGCTCCCAATTTATACTAGCGGGAGAATCGTACAATGAGCAGTTCTTC
TRBD1	TRBJ2-7	TRBV28	once	CASSGTGWAYEQYF	TGTGCCAGCAGTGGGACAGGGTGGGCCTACGAGCAGTACTTC
TRBD2	TRBJ2-3	TRBV14	.	CASSLARLAEKEDTDTQYF	TGTGCCAGCAGCCTGGCTAGACTAGCGGAGAAAGAGGACACAGATACGCAGTATTTT
TRBD1	TRBJ2-7	TRBV27	.	CAPAPGQVTTNEQYF	TGTGCTCCTGCTCCGGGACAGGTTACCACTAACGAGCAGTACTTC
TRBD1	TRBJ2-7	TRBV6-1	.	CASDVLRTGGGEQYF	TGTGCCAGCGATGTTCTAAGGACAGGGGGCGGCGAGCAGTACTTC
.	TRBJ1-5	TRBV6-6	.	CASSTRTDQPQHF	TGTGCCAGCAGTACCAGGACAGATCAGCCCCAGCATTTT